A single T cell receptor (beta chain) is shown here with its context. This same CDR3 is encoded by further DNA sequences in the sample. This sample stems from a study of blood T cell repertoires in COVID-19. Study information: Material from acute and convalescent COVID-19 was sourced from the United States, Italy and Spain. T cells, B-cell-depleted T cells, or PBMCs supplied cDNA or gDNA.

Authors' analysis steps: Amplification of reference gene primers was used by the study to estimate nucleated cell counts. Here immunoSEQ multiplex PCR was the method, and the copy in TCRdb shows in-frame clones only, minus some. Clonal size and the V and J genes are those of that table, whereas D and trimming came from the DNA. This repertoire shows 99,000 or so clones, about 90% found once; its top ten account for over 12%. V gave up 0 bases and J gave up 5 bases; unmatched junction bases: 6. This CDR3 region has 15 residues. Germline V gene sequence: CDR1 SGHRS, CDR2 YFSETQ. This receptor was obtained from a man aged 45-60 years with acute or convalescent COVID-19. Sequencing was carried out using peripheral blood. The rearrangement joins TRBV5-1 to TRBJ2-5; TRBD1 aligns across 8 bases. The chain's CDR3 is CASSLDQGAKETQYF. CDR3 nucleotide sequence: TGCGCCAGCAGCTTGGACCAGGGGGCTAAGGAGACCCAGTACTTC.